The T cell receptor beta chain described here comes from a study of blood T cell repertoires in COVID-19. On the study more broadly: Some COVID-19 samples were acute and others convalescent; all came from the United States, Italy and Spain. The analysed material was cDNA or gDNA that came from T cells, B-cell-depleted T cells, or PBMCs.

Authors' processing steps: Researchers report that nucleated cell counts were estimated from reference gene primer amplification. Profiled with immunoSEQ multiplex PCR; TCRdb holds only in-frame clones, not every one. D and trimming come from the DNA, and the V and J calls and clone size come from that table. The sample consists of over 80,000 clones, 87% of them appearing once. J was trimmed by 5 bases and V by 0 bases; bases with no gene match: 7. This CDR3 comprises 16 residues. Germline-derived CDR1 and CDR2 are SGHTA and FQGNSA. This sequence joins TRBV7-2 and TRBJ2-1; TRBD2 matches 7 bases. This receptor was taken from a human donor in a cohort sampled during active COVID-19. Sequencing was done on a sample of peripheral blood. The CDR3 sequence is CASSLARASGNNEQFF. The CDR3, as DNA: TGTGCCAGCAGCTTAGCCCGGGCTAGCGGAAACAATGAGCAGTTCTTC. Complete variable domain (other parts from reference TRBV7-2 and TRBJ2-1): GAGVSQSPSNKVTEKGKDVELRCDPISGHTALYWYRQSLGQGLEFLIYFQGNSAPDKSGLPSDRFSAERTGGSVSTLTIQRTQQEDSAVYLCASSLARASGNNEQFFGPGTRLTVL.